Shown below are 17 T cell receptor beta chains from a single sample sequenced in a study of T-cell memory formation after mild COVID-19. TCRdb processed the 5' RACE reads anew with MiXCR; each CDR3 protein has one entry. The sample has roughly 51,000 distinct CDR3 sequences; 5.5% to 7.5% are singletons. Sequencing was carried out using PBMCs or a T cell subset sorted from them (not recorded which). These receptors were obtained from a man between 18 and 29 years old who had mild COVID-19 (a few samples of this study predate the infection). Cell type and time point are not known.

V usage is TRBV11-2 and J usage is TRBJ1-4; a possible D gene is TRBD1 (5 bases). This CDR3 region has 14 residues. The V end was cut by 5 bases, the J end by 7 bases, with 14 bases between. CDR1 and CDR2 from the germline V gene are SGHAT and FQNNGV. The CDR3 DNA reads TGTGCCAGCAGCAACGAAGGGGCGGGTGAAAAACTGTTTTTT. This encodes CASSNEGAGEKLFF.

The V and J genes are TRBV30 and TRBJ1-2; perhaps TRBD1 as D (5 bases). Germline lookup yields CDR1 GTSNPN and CDR2 SVGIG (reference sequence). V lost 2 bases, J lost 6 bases, and 13 bases lay in between. CDR3 length: 13 amino acids. CDR3 nucleotides: TGTGCCTGGAGTATAGGGGAAACAGATGGCTACACCTTC. Translation: CAWSIGETDGYTF.

This clonotype turned up a few times. V is TRBV6-5 and J is TRBJ1-3, with a weak D call TRBD1 (5 bases). The germline V gene has CDR1 MNHEY and CDR2 SVGAGI. The CDR3 length is 13 residues. V lost 6 bases and J lost 1, with 7 bases in between. The CDR3 protein is CASRQGSGNTIYF. The CDR3 DNA is TGTGCCAGCAGGCAGGGATCTGGAAACACCATATATTTT.

This clonotype was seen only a few times. The chain couples TRBV9 to TRBJ1-6; weak D call: TRBD1 (5 bases). Per the germline V gene, CDR1 is SGDLS and CDR2 is YYNGEE. V was trimmed by 4 bases and J by 7 bases, leaving 15 bases between them. CDR3 length equals 15 residues. The CDR3 sequence is CASSTAPGRNSPLHF. CDR3 DNA sequence: TGTGCCAGCAGCACTGCTCCGGGACGAAATTCACCCCTCCACTTT.

This clonotype was observed many times. This chain joins TRBV7-9 and TRBJ2-1; a possible D gene is TRBD2 (6 bases). Germline V gives CDR1 SEHNR, CDR2 FQNEAQ (reference sequence). The CDR3 runs 15 residues. Trimming stripped 0 bases from V and 6 bases from J, with 12 bases between. CDR3 protein: CASSLAGGVGNEQFF. CDR3 DNA: TGTGCCAGCAGCTTAGCGGGGGGAGTTGGCAATGAGCAGTTCTTC.

This clonotype was recorded at least ten times. The chain recombines TRBV24-1 with TRBJ2-5, with D maybe TRBD2 (5 bases). The length of the CDR3 is 14 residues. Germline CDR1 reads KGHDR; CDR2 reads SFDVKD. Trimming took off 4 bases at V and 5 bases at J, with 13 bases between the two ends. CDR3 sequence reads: CATSERVSSETQYF. The CDR3 DNA sequence: TGTGCCACCAGTGAGCGGGTTAGTTCTGAGACCCAGTACTTC.

In this sample, this clonotype turned up many times. The V call is TRBV7-9, the J call TRBJ2-7; no firm D call. The CDR3 consists of 13 residues. V was shortened by 1 base and J by 6 bases, with 10 bases between the two germline ends. Germline CDR1 reads SEHNR; CDR2 reads FQNEAQ (reference sequence). The chain's CDR3 is CASSLEVWGEQYF. CDR3 DNA sequence: TGTGCCAGCAGCTTAGAGGTGTGGGGCGAGCAGTACTTC.

This clonotype was counted only a few times. V usage is TRBV30 and J usage is TRBJ1-2, with D maybe TRBD1 (6 bases). The CDR3 contains 13 residues. V was clipped by 4 bases and J by 2 bases, with 11 bases between them. The germline V gene encodes CDR1 GTSNPN and CDR2 SVGIG (reference sequence). The CDR3 sequence is CAWKDRTNYGYTF. In nucleotides, the CDR3 is TGTGCCTGGAAAGACAGGACAAACTATGGCTACACCTTC. The variable domain in full, completed from reference TRBV30 and TRBJ1-2, reads SQTIHQWPATLVQPVGSPLSLECTVEGTSNPNLYWYRQAAGRGLQLLFYSVGIGQISSEVPQNLSASRPQDRQFILSSKKLLLSDSGFYLCAWKDRTNYGYTFGSGTRLTVV.

The rearrangement links TRBV6-6 to TRBJ2-1, with D perhaps TRBD1 (8 bases). CDR1 MNHNY and CDR2 SVGAGI come from the germline V gene (reference sequence). This CDR3 region has 13 residues. Trimming took off 5 bases at V and 7 bases at J, with 12 bases between the two ends. The CDR3 reads CASSEQGGNEQFF. CDR3 coding DNA: TGTGCCAGCAGTGAACAGGGGGGGAATGAGCAGTTCTTC.

This clonotype was counted ten times or more. The chain carries TRBV7-8 and TRBJ2-2; D might be TRBD1 (5 bases). The germline gives CDR1 SGHVS, CDR2 FQNEAQ. This CDR3 spans 12 amino acids. The V and J ends lost 5 bases and 8 bases respectively, with 9 bases between them. CDR3 sequence reads: CASSPWTGELFF. CDR3 bases: TGTGCCAGCAGCCCTTGGACAGGGGAGCTGTTTTTT. Supplemented by reference TRBV7-8 and TRBJ2-2, the full variable domain reads GAGVSQSPRYKVAKRGQDVALRCDPISGHVSLFWYQQALGQGPEFLTYFQNEAQLDKSGLPSDRFFAERPEGSVSTLKIQRTQQEDSAVYLCASSPWTGELFFGEGSRLTVL.

This clonotype was counted between two and nine times. The chain uses TRBV12-3 or TRBV12-4 and TRBJ2-3; 10 bases are a match to TRBD2. The CDR3 is 19 residues long. The trim removed 4 bases at V and 4 bases at J, leaving 17 bases unmatched. In DNA, the CDR3 is TGTGCCAGCAGTTCATTTGTGGGCGTCGGGACTAGCGATCCAGATACGCAGTATTTT. Translation gives CASSSFVGVGTSDPDTQYF.

This clonotype came up many times. The rearrangement uses TRBV7-3 and TRBJ2-3, with D uncertain. CDR1 is SGHTA and CDR2 is FQGTGA in the germline V gene. The V and J ends lost 5 bases and 7 bases respectively, with 16 bases between them. The CDR3 length is 14 residues. Written as DNA, the CDR3 is TGTGCCAGCAGCCCGCTGGGATGGATGAATACGCAGTATTTT. Translating it yields CASSPLGWMNTQYF. The full variable domain, its missing parts supplied by reference TRBV7-3 and TRBJ2-3, is GAGVSQTPSNKVTEKGKYVELRCDPISGHTALYWYRQSLGQGPEFLIYFQGTGAADDSGLPNDRFFAVRPEGSVSTLKIQRTERGDSAVYLCASSPLGWMNTQYFGPGTRLTVL.

The rearrangement links TRBV4-3 to TRBJ2-2; TRBD2 agrees at 10 bases. CDR1 and CDR2 from the germline V gene are LGHNA and YSLEER. Trimming removed 3 bases from V and 6 bases from J; junction bases left unmatched: 7. CDR3 length: 16 amino acids. CDR3 bases: TGCGCCAGCAGCCATGAGCGGGGGGGCGTCTCCGGGGAGCTGTTTTTT. Its translation is CASSHERGGVSGELFF.

This clonotype was seen at least ten times. The chain combines TRBV7-3 with TRBJ2-1, with 12 bases aligning to TRBD1. After removal of 6 bases from V and 9 bases from J, the junction contained 9 bases not matched to a gene. In germline, CDR1 is SGHTA, CDR2 FQGTGA. The CDR3 runs 15 residues. CDR3 protein: CASSPTGTGGGEQFF. CDR3 sequence (DNA): TGTGCCAGCAGTCCAACCGGGACAGGGGGCGGTGAGCAGTTCTTC.

This clonotype came up many times. The rearrangement links TRBV6-2 or TRBV6-3 to TRBJ2-2; D may be TRBD1 (6 bases). V was cut by 1 base and J by 4 bases, with 10 bases left in between. The germline V gene has CDR1 MNHEY and CDR2 SVGEGT. This CDR3 has 15 amino acids. The CDR3 loop reads CASSYFLRGTGELFF. The CDR3 nucleotides are TGTGCCAGCAGTTACTTCCTCAGGGGCACCGGGGAGCTGTTTTTT.

This chain links TRBV5-1 with TRBJ1-4; the D gene is possibly TRBD1 (5 bases). CDR3 length equals 15 residues. V was shortened by 3 bases and J by 7 bases, with 16 bases between the two germline ends. Germline V gives CDR1 SGHRS, CDR2 YFSETQ. CDR3 in amino acids: CASSWDGGVSEKLFF. Here the CDR3 DNA reads TGCGCCAGCAGCTGGGATGGGGGAGTAAGTGAAAAACTGTTTTTT. The variable domain in full, completed from reference TRBV5-1 and TRBJ1-4, reads KAGVTQTPRYLIKTRGQQVTLSCSPISGHRSVSWYQQTPGQGLQFLFEYFSETQRNKGNFPGRFSGRQFSNSRSEMNVSTLELGDSALYLCASSWDGGVSEKLFFGSGTQLSVL.

J is TRBJ2-5 and V is TRBV7-6; 7 nucleotides align to TRBD2. The germline V gene encodes CDR1 SGHVS and CDR2 FNYEAQ. V lost 4 bases, J lost 6 bases, and 5 bases stayed unmatched. This CDR3 spans 13 amino acids. As DNA, the CDR3 is TGTGCCAGCAGCTCAAGCGGGGCGAAGACCCAGTACTTC. It translates to CASSSSGAKTQYF.